This is a list of T cell receptor beta chains from one sample in a study of T cell changes during pregnancy in multiple sclerosis. TCRdb keeps only in-frame clones here, not all; method: immunoSEQ multiplex PCR. Seen here are roughly 36,000 clones, roughly 88% observed once, and the top ten hold 4% to 4.5%. This sample comprised peripheral blood, obtained in the second trimester of pregnancy. Every receptor here comes from a female donor in good health, enrolled as a control in a pregnancy study. The CDR3 runs from the conserved cysteine through the conserved F or W. D genes are given only for firm matches. Clone size is not always given. Where it is, it says once, few, many or a class for expanded clones.

>TRBV10-3|NA|NA|TRBJ2-6
TGTGCCATCAGTGCTCCCGGACGCGGGATGTCTGGGGCCAACGTCCTGACTTTC
CAISAPGRGMSGANVLTF
>TRBV19|NA|NA|TRBJ1-5
TGTGCCCCAATAGGGGGGGTCTATAGCAATCAGCCCCAGCATTTT
CAPIGGVYSNQPQHF
>TRBV4-2|NA|NA|TRBJ2-7
TGTGCCAGCAGCCAAGATGGGGCCGGCCTCGAGCAGTACTTC
CASSQDGAGLEQYF
>TRBV15|NA|NA|TRBJ2-3
TGTGCCACCAGCAGAGAGGGGCAGGCGCCCGATACGCAGTATTTT
CATSREGQAPDTQYF
>TRBV4-1|NA|TRBD1|TRBJ2-7
TGCGCCAGCAGCCAAGGACGGACAGGCCTCTACGAGCAGTACTTC
CASSQGRTGLYEQYF
>TRBV4-2|NA|TRBD2|TRBJ2-1
TGTGCCAGCAGCCAAGTTACAGCGGGGGGGCCGGTCCACAATGAGCAGTTCTTC
CASSQVTAGGPVHNEQFF
>TRBV5-4|NA|NA|TRBJ2-3
TGTGCCAGCACCCCGGGGAAGGGTGGGACAGATACGCAGTATTTT
CASTPGKGGTDTQYF
>TRBV27|medium-sized|TRBD1|TRBJ1-2
TGTGCCAGCGGGACAGGACAGGGGGCTCCCTATGGCTACACCTTC
CASGTGQGAPYGYTF
>TRBV28|NA|NA|TRBJ2-2
TGTGCCAGCAGTAATAGGGTGCAGGGCACCGGGGAGCTGTTTTTT
CASSNRVQGTGELFF
>TRBV28|NA|TRBD2|TRBJ2-5
TGTGCCAGCAGAAGAAGCGGGGGGAATGCTGAGACCCAGTACTTC
CASRRSGGNAETQYF
>TRBV18|NA|NA|TRBJ2-2
TGTGCCAGCCAACCGAGGCCCAACACCGGGGAGCTGTTTTTT
CASQPRPNTGELFF
>TRBV9|NA|TRBD1|TRBJ2-1
TGTGCCAGCAGCATCGACAGGGGGGTCTGGGATGAGCAGTTCTTC
CASSIDRGVWDEQFF
>TRBV9|NA|TRBD1|TRBJ2-7
TGTGCCAGCAGCGCCTTGGGGACAGGGTCTGCCGAGCAGTACTTC
CASSALGTGSAEQYF
>TRBV6-1|NA|TRBD1|TRBJ1-2
TGTGCCAGCAGCAGGACAGGGGGCGCGAACTATGGCTACACCTTC
CASSRTGGANYGYTF
>TRBV27|NA|TRBD2|TRBJ2-1
TGTGCCAGCAGTTTCGGTGCTAGCGGGGTTAGTGAGCAGTTCTTC
CASSFGASGVSEQFF
>TRBV9|NA|TRBD2|TRBJ2-1
TGTGCCAGCAGCGAGCGACTAGCGGGCAATGAGCAGTTCTTC
CASSERLAGNEQFF
>TRBV6-1|NA|TRBD1|TRBJ1-5
TGTGCCAGCAGGGTACAGGGGCAGCCCCAGCATTTT
CASRVQGQPQHF
>TRBV27|NA|NA|TRBJ2-3
TGTGCCAGCCACGCGGGGACAGATACGCAGTATTTT
CASHAGTDTQYF
>TRBV27|NA|TRBD2|TRBJ2-3
TGTGCCAGCAGTTCTGGGACTAGCGGGTTAACAGATACGCAGTATTTT
CASSSGTSGLTDTQYF
>TRBV5-1|NA|NA|TRBJ2-2
TGCGCCAGCAGGAATAGGGGGTCGGACACCGGGGAGCTGTTTTTT
CASRNRGSDTGELFF
>TRBV4-2|NA|NA|TRBJ2-2
TGTGCCAGCAGCCAAGACCCGGGGGAGGTCACCGGGGAGCTGTTTTTT
CASSQDPGEVTGELFF
>TRBV9|NA|TRBD1|TRBJ1-3
TGTGCCAGCAGCGCGGGACAGGGAGCTGGAAACACCATATATTTT
CASSAGQGAGNTIYF
>TRBV7-2|NA|NA|TRBJ2-5
TGTGCCAGCAGCTTAATTAGCACAGGGCAAGAGACCCAGTACTTC
CASSLISTGQETQYF
>TRBV29-1|NA|NA|TRBJ2-5
TGCAGCGCGCAGGGGTATATACAAGAGACCCAGTACTTC
CSAQGYIQETQYF
>TRBV7-8|NA|NA|TRBJ2-1
TGTGCCAGCAGCTTGAACAGGGGGAGGGCCCATGAGCAGTTCTTC
CASSLNRGRAHEQFF
>TRBV6-5|NA|NA|TRBJ1-2
TGTGCCAGCAGTATGGTCAGTACAGGGAGCAGTCCCTACACCTTC
CASSMVSTGSSPYTF
>TRBV25-1|NA|TRBD2|TRBJ2-7
TGTGCCAGCAGTGAGGCTGGTCTAGCGGGAGGAAATCAGCAGTACTTC
CASSEAGLAGGNQQYF
>TRBV28|few|TRBD1|TRBJ1-5
TGTGCCAGCAGTTCCTCCCATCAAGCGGGACAGGGCGGGGATCAGCCCCAGCATTTT
CASSSSHQAGQGGDQPQHF
>TRBV28|NA|TRBD1|TRBJ2-1
TGTGCCAGCAGACCTACTTACATCCGGGACAGGGCTCGGGACAATGAGCAGTTCTTC
CASRPTYIRDRARDNEQFF
>TRBV7-9|NA|TRBD1|TRBJ1-5
TGTGCCAGCAGCTCAGAAGCCGGGACAGGGTTCAATCAGCCCCAGCATTTT
CASSSEAGTGFNQPQHF
>TRBV19|once|NA|TRBJ1-1
TGTGCCAGTAGTATAAGGGGAACGAACACTGAAGCTTTCTTT
CASSIRGTNTEAFF
>TRBV27|NA|NA|TRBJ2-7
TGTGCCAGCAGTTTAACAGTTGGCTCCTACGAGCAGTACTTC
CASSLTVGSYEQYF
>TRBV5-6|large|NA|TRBJ2-5
TGTGCCAGCAGCTTGGCCGGCAGGGCGTACCAAGAGACCCAGTACTTC
CASSLAGRAYQETQYF
>TRBV6-5|NA|NA|TRBJ1-2
TGTGCCAGCAGCCGACCAACAGTTGTAGAGTTCACCTTC
CASSRPTVVEFTF
>TRBV9|NA|TRBD1|TRBJ1-2
TGTGCCAGCAGCGTAGCAGTCCAGGGGGTAATGGAGAGCTATGGCTACACCTTC
CASSVAVQGVMESYGYTF
>TRBV7-2|NA|TRBD2|TRBJ2-7
TGTGCCAGCAGCCGTCGGACTAGCGGCTCCTACGAGCAGTACTTC
CASSRRTSGSYEQYF
>TRBV29-1|NA|TRBD1|TRBJ1-2
TGCAGCGCCTCCGGGACAGGGGAAGGCGGCTACACCTTC
CSASGTGEGGYTF
>TRBV21-1|NA|NA|TRBJ2-5
TGTGCCAGCAGTAGATCAGATTGGGACAGCGGACAAGAGACCCAGTACTTC
CASSRSDWDSGQETQYF
>TRBV4-1|NA|NA|TRBJ2-7
TGCGCCAGCCATCCAGAGGTTACGGGGCAGTACTTC
CASHPEVTGQYF
>TRBV7-2|NA|NA|TRBJ1-4
TGTGCCAGCAGCTTAGTTGGTGGGGAGAGTGAAAAACTGTTTTTT
CASSLVGGESEKLFF
>TRBV23-1|NA|NA|TRBJ2-5
TGCGCCAGCAGTCCCCAGACAGGAGACGAAGAGACCCAGTACTTC
CASSPQTGDEETQYF
>TRBV6-1|NA|NA|TRBJ1-1
TGTGCCAGCAGGAGGGCCTTGGAAGCTCAGAATAGAGCTTTCTTT
CASRRALEAQNRAFF
>TRBV7-8|NA|TRBD1|TRBJ2-1
TGTGCCAGCAGCTTAGGCCTCCGAGGGGGCAGTTACAATGAGCAGTTCTTC
CASSLGLRGGSYNEQFF
>TRBV4-3|NA|TRBD1|TRBJ2-2
TGCGCCAGCAGCCAGGACAGGGGGGGCACCGGGGAGCTGTTTTTT
CASSQDRGGTGELFF
>TRBV29-1|NA|TRBD1|TRBJ2-2
TGCAGCGTTCAGGACAGGGTCATCCCCGGGGAGCTGTTTTTT
CSVQDRVIPGELFF
>TRBV5-1|NA|NA|TRBJ2-1
TGCGCCAGCAGCACCCAGGGGATCTACAATGAGCAGTTCTTC
CASSTQGIYNEQFF
>TRBV6-1|NA|NA|TRBJ2-7
TGTGCCAGCAGTGAAGGCGAGGAGTTCCACGAGCAGTACTTC
CASSEGEEFHEQYF
>TRBV9|NA|NA|TRBJ2-7
TGTGCCAGCAGCGTATCCCCAGGCGACGAGCAGTACTTC
CASSVSPGDEQYF
>TRBV19|NA|TRBD1|TRBJ1-1
TGTGCCAGCAAGACAGGGGGGAACACTGAAGCTTTCTTT
CASKTGGNTEAFF
>TRBV19|NA|NA|TRBJ2-1
TGTGCCAGTAGCAATCTGTACTTGAACAATGAGCAGTTCTTC
CASSNLYLNNEQFF
>TRBV29-1|NA|TRBD2|TRBJ2-1
TGCAGCGTTGTAGCGGGGGGGCCAAATGAGCAGTTCTTC
CSVVAGGPNEQFF
>TRBV7-2|NA|NA|TRBJ2-7
TGTGCCAGCAGCTTACGGAGCTACGAGCAGTACTTC
CASSLRSYEQYF
>TRBV7-2|NA|TRBD2|TRBJ2-1
TGTGCCAGCAGCTTGAGCGGGGGGGCTTACAATGAGCAGTTCTTC
CASSLSGGAYNEQFF
>TRBV19|NA|NA|TRBJ2-7
TGTGCCAGTAGTGGACAGTTCTACGAGCAGTACTTC
CASSGQFYEQYF
>TRBV19|NA|TRBD2|TRBJ2-4
TGTGCCAGTAGTCCCGGACTAGCGGGGGGCCTAGCCAAAAACATTCAGTACTTC
CASSPGLAGGLAKNIQYF
>TRBV27|NA|TRBD2|TRBJ2-3
TGTGCCAGCAGTCCAGGACTAGCGGGTCGCACAGATACGCAGTATTTT
CASSPGLAGRTDTQYF
>TRBV7-6|NA|NA|TRBJ1-5
TGTGCCAGCAGCCCGGATACAGGGACAAATCAGCCCCAGCATTTT
CASSPDTGTNQPQHF
>TRBV5-3|NA|TRBD2|TRBJ2-7
TGTGCCAGAAGCCCGACTAGCGGGAGCTACGAGCAGTACTTC
CARSPTSGSYEQYF
>TRBV15|NA|NA|TRBJ2-1
TGTGCCACCAGCACGGGATGGAATGAGCAGTTCTTC
CATSTGWNEQFF
>TRBV29-1|NA|NA|TRBJ2-2
TGCAGCGTTGGGGGGGTCGTAGAGAACACCGGGGAGCTGTTTTTT
CSVGGVVENTGELFF